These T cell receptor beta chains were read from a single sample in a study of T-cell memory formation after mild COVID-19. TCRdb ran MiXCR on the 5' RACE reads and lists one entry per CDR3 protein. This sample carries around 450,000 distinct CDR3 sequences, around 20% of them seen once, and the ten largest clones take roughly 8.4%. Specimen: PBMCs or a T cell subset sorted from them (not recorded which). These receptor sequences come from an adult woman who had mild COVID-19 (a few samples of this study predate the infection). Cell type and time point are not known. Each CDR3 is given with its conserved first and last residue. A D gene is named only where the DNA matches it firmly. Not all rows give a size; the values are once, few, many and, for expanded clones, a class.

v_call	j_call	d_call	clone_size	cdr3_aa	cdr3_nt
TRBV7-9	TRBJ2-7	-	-	CASSLDGLGEQYF	TGTGCCAGCAGCTTAGATGGGCTGGGCGAGCAGTACTTC
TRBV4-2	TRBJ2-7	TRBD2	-	CASSQVSASGYEQYF	TGTGCCAGCAGCCAAGTTTCCGCTAGCGGCTACGAGCAGTACTTC
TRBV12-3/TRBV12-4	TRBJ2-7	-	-	CASSDWGTDPYEQYF	TGTGCCAGCAGTGACTGGGGGACGGACCCCTACGAGCAGTACTTC
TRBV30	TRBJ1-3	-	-	CALPQSSGNTIYF	TGTGCCTTACCGCAGAGCTCTGGAAACACCATATATTTT
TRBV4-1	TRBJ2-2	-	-	CASSQDRGGGPELFF	TGCGCCAGCAGCCAAGATCGGGGTGGAGGGCCGGAGCTGTTTTTT
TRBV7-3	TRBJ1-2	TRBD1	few	CASSLKGPGQSYGYTF	TGTGCCAGCAGCTTAAAAGGGCCGGGACAGAGTTATGGCTACACCTTC
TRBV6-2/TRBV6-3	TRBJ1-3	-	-	CASTHRSLEDEVANTIYF	TGTGCCAGCACCCACCGATCTCTTGAGGACGAGGTAGCGAACACCATATATTTT
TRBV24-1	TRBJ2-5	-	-	CATSDPQGLGETQYF	TGTGCCACCAGTGATCCACAGGGTTTAGGAGAGACCCAGTACTTC
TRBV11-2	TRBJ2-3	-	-	CASSLGTAFFTDTQYF	TGTGCCAGCAGCTTAGGGACAGCCTTTTTCACAGATACGCAGTATTTT
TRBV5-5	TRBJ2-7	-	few	CASSLDYSPLREQYF	TGTGCCAGCAGCTTGGATTACTCCCCTCTGAGGGAGCAGTACTTC
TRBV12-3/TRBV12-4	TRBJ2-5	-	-	CASSLRGRGYQETQYF	TGTGCCAGCAGTTTACGGGGACGCGGGTACCAAGAGACCCAGTACTTC
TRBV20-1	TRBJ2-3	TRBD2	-	CSARVASGRARDTQYF	TGCAGTGCTAGAGTAGCAAGCGGGAGGGCCCGGGATACGCAGTATTTT
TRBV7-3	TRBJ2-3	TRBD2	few	CASSLGLAAITDTQYF	TGTGCCAGCAGCCTGGGACTAGCGGCGATCACAGATACGCAGTATTTT
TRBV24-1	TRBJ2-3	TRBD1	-	CATRRGTEDTQYF	TGTGCCACCCGCAGGGGGACAGAAGATACGCAGTATTTT
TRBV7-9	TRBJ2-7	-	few	CASSNGRGLSSYEQYF	TGTGCCAGCAGCAATGGCCGGGGATTGAGCTCCTACGAGCAGTACTTC
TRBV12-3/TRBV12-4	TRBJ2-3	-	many	CASSLSADTQYF	TGTGCCAGCAGTTTATCTGCAGATACGCAGTATTTT
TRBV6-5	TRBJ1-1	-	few	CASSSTIWESTEAFF	TGTGCCAGCAGTTCCACCATCTGGGAGAGCACTGAAGCTTTCTTT
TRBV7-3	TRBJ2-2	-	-	CASSLTQTGFPGELFF	TGTGCCAGCAGCTTAACCCAAACAGGGTTTCCCGGGGAGCTGTTTTTT